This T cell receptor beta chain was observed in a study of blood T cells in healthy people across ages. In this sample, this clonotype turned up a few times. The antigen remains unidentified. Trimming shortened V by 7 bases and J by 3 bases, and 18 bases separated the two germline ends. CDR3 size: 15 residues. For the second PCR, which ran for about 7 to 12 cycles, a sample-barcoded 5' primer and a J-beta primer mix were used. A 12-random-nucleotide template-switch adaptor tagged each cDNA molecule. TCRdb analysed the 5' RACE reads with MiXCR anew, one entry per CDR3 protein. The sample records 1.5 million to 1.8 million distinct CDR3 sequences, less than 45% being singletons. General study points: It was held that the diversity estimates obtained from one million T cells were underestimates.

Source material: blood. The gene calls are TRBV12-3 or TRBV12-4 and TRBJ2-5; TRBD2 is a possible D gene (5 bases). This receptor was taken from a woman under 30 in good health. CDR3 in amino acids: CASTPRTDSEETQYF. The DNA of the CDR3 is TGTGCCAGCACCCCTCGGACGGACTCCGAAGAGACCCAGTACTTC.